This TCR beta chain was recovered during a study of blood T cell repertoires in COVID-19. For the study at large: In each case, the material was cDNA or gDNA derived from T cells, B-cell-depleted T cells, or PBMCs.

As originally analysed: Estimation of nucleated cell counts relied on the amplification of reference gene primers. The assay was immunoSEQ multiplex PCR, and TCRdb's table has in-frame clones only and misses some. V and J calls and clone size come straight from that table; D and trimming were deduced from the DNA. The data contain around 230,000 clones, around 83% of them singletons. The specimen sequenced was peripheral blood. The clonotype was recovered from a woman aged 80 or over with acute or convalescent COVID-19.

DNA of the CDR3: TGTGCCAGTGAGGAGCGGGGGTCCTACAATGAGCAGTTCTTC. It codes for CASEERGSYNEQFF. V and J are TRBV10-3 and TRBJ2-1; 8 bases line up with TRBD2. Germline V CDR1 and CDR2: ENHRY, SYGVKD. V shed 10 bases, J shed 1 base, and the junction held 6 bases outside the gene matches. The CDR3 totals 14 residues.